These 11 T cell receptor beta chains were all obtained from the same sample, sequenced in a study of liver allograft versus peripheral blood T cells. For the study at large: Recipients' peripheral blood served as the comparator for T cell receptor repertoires in transplanted livers.

MiXCR, applied by TCRdb to the reads, yields one record per CDR3 protein. This sample yields about 7,800 distinct CDR3 sequences, of which about a sixth are seen a single time; around 1.3% belongs to the top ten. The source of these receptors is a human patient who had a liver transplant. A subset of T cells may come from the graft donor.

In this sample, this clonotype turned up many times. This chain connects TRBV5-5 to TRBJ1-1; no clear D gene. Germline V gene sequence: CDR1 SGHKS, CDR2 YYEKEE (reference sequence). This CDR3 is 14 amino acids long. Trimming took off 4 bases at V and 1 base at J, with 11 bases between the two ends. The CDR3 DNA is TGTGCCAGCAGCCGGACGTCAGAGAACACTGAAGCTTTCTTT. Protein product: CASSRTSENTEAFF.

This clonotype is medium-sized within its sample. The gene calls are TRBV19 and TRBJ1-1; D gene uncertain. The length of the CDR3 is 13 residues. Per the germline V gene, CDR1 is LNHDA and CDR2 is SQIVND (reference sequence). V was pared by 9 bases and J by 3 bases, with 14 bases between. The CDR3 DNA follows: TGTGCCAGCGTAGGGCCTGGGTACACTGAAGCTTTCTTT. It codes for CASVGPGYTEAFF.

This clonotype was observed many times. This sequence joins TRBV7-9 and TRBJ2-1, with no clear D. Germline assignment: CDR1 SEHNR and CDR2 FQNEAQ (reference sequence). This CDR3 is 14 amino acids long. V lost 1 base and J lost 10, with 14 bases in between. The CDR3 coding sequence is TGTGCCAGCAGCTTAGGGGCTACGATGGGGGAGCAGTTCTTC. It translates to CASSLGATMGEQFF.

The V and J genes are TRBV7-2 and TRBJ2-2; D is perhaps TRBD1 (6 bases). Trimming stripped 5 bases from V and 4 bases from J, with 11 bases between. CDR3 length: 14 amino acids. Germline assignment: CDR1 SGHTA and CDR2 FQGNSA. The chain's CDR3 is CASSAAGATGELFF. The CDR3 DNA is TGTGCCAGCAGCGCAGCAGGGGCCACCGGGGAGCTGTTTTTT.

The chain has TRBV14 and TRBJ1-2, with 10 positions matching TRBD1. CDR1 is SGHDN and CDR2 is FVKESK in the germline V gene. With 4 bases clipped from V and 8 bases from J, the junction kept 7 bases outside the gene matches. The CDR3 is 14 amino acids. The chain's CDR3 is CASSRDRGQGGYTF. CDR3 bases: TGTGCCAGCAGCCGGGACAGGGGCCAAGGGGGCTACACCTTC.

This clonotype is classed as medium-sized. V and J are TRBV18 and TRBJ1-1; 7 nucleotides match TRBD1. Germline CDR1 KGHSH, CDR2 LQKENI. This CDR3 has 15 amino acids. Trimming at V came to 5 bases and at J to 0 bases, leaving 6 bases not matched to a gene. The CDR3 DNA reads TGTGCCAGCTCAGGAAGGGACAGCCTGAACACTGAAGCTTTCTTT. This encodes CASSGRDSLNTEAFF.

CDR3 coding DNA: TGTGCCAGCAGTGAGTACAGGGGTCCCGGGGAGCTGTTTTTT. This sequence encodes CASSEYRGPGELFF. This chain connects TRBV25-1 to TRBJ2-2, with 7 nucleotides matching TRBD1. The CDR3 spans 14 residues. Germline V gives CDR1 MGHDK, CDR2 SYGVNS. V lost 3 bases and J lost 6; bases outside the gene matches: 4.

By share, this clonotype counts as medium-sized. The chain's CDR3 is CASSYTGQDYGYTF. The CDR3 nucleotides are TGTGCCAGCAGTTACACGGGACAGGACTATGGCTACACCTTC. This chain uses TRBV6-2 or TRBV6-3 with TRBJ1-2, with TRBD1 matching over 8 bases. This CDR3 region has 14 residues. Germline CDR1 MNHEY, CDR2 SVGEGT. V was clipped by 2 bases and J by 3 bases; unmatched bases: 2.

This sequence joins TRBV18 and TRBJ2-4; D is perhaps TRBD2 (6 bases). V was clipped by 2 bases and J by 3 bases, with 17 bases between them. Germline V gene data show CDR1 as KGHSH and CDR2 as LQKENI. The CDR3 is 17 residues long. The CDR3 reads CASSPNAHGRDKNIQYF. In nucleotides, the CDR3 is TGTGCCAGCTCACCAAACGCTCACGGGAGAGACAAAAACATTCAGTACTTC. Based on the CDR3 plus reference TRBV18 and TRBJ2-4, the full variable domain is NAGVMQNPRHLVRRRGQEARLRCSPMKGHSHVYWYRQLPEEGLKFMVYLQKENIIDESGMPKERFSAEFPKEGPSILRIQQVVRGDSAAYFCASSPNAHGRDKNIQYFGAGTRLSVL.

The chain couples TRBV7-2 to TRBJ1-2; no definite D call. CDR1 and CDR2 from the germline V gene are SGHTA and FQGNSA. V shed 5 bases and J shed 3 bases, with 22 bases lying between them. The CDR3 runs to 17 residues. The CDR3 reads CASSQPGRGYLDYGYTF. As DNA, the CDR3 is TGTGCCAGCAGCCAACCCGGCCGAGGCTACTTGGACTATGGCTACACCTTC.

There are a few counts of this clonotype. It may be a read error: a sequence one base away is much more abundant. The chain uses TRBV18 and TRBJ1-3, with D hard to call. The germline V gene encodes CDR1 KGHSH and CDR2 LQKENI. The CDR3 contains 15 residues. In DNA form, the CDR3 reads TGTGTCAGCTCACCATCACCCTGGGGTGGAAACACCATATATTTT. It encodes CVSSPSPWGGNTIYF.